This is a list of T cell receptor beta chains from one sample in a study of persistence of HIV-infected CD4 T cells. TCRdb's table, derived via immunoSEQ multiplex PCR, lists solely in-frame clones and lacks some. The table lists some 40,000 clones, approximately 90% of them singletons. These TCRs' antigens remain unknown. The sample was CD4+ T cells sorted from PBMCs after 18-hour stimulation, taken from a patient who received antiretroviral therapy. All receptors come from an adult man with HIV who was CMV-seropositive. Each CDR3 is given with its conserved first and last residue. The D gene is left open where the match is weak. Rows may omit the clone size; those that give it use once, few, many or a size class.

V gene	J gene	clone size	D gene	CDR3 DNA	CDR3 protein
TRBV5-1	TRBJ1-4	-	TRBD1	TGCGCCAGCAGCCTGGACGGACAGGTTAATGAAAAACTGTTTTTT	CASSLDGQVNEKLFF
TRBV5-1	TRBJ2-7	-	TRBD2	TGCGCCAGCAGCTGGACGGGAGGTCGCGAGCAGTACTTC	CASSWTGGREQYF
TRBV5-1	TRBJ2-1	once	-	TGCGCCAGCAGCTTGGCCGGCACCCCCCGGTACAATGAGCAGTTCTTC	CASSLAGTPRYNEQFF
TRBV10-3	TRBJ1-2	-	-	TGTGCCATCAGTGAGATTAGGGGCTTTGGCTACACCTTC	CAISEIRGFGYTF
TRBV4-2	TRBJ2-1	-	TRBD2	TGTGCCAGCAGCCAACCTGAACGAGCGGGGGGTTACAATGAGCAGTTCTTC	CASSQPERAGGYNEQFF
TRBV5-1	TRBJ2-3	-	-	TGCGCCAGCAGCCCGATGACAGGTGGCACAGATACGCAGTATTTT	CASSPMTGGTDTQYF
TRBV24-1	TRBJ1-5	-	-	TGTGCCACCAGTGATCCGGGATTCAATCAGCCCCAGCATTTT	CATSDPGFNQPQHF
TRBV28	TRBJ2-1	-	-	TGTGCCAGCATCGCGGCAGGGGGGGCATACAATGAGCAGTTCTTC	CASIAAGGAYNEQFF
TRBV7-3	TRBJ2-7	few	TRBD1	TGTGCCAGCAGCTTAGGACAGGGGCCCTCCTACGAGCAGTACTTC	CASSLGQGPSYEQYF
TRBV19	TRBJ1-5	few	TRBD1	TGTGCCAGTAGGACACAGGGGATTACCAATCAGCCCCAGCATTTT	CASRTQGITNQPQHF
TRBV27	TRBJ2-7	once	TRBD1	TGTGCCAGCAGTATCCTTGTGGGACAGGCCTACGAGCAGTACTTC	CASSILVGQAYEQYF
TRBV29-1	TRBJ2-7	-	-	TGCAGCGTGGGGGGACTGGTGGCCGAGCAGTACTTC	CSVGGLVAEQYF
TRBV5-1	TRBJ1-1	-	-	TGCGCCAGCAGCTTGGGCCACGGGGGAGAGAACACTGAAGCTTTCTTT	CASSLGHGGENTEAFF
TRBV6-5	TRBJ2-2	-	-	TGTGCCAGCAGCCACACAGGGACCGGGGAGCTGTTTTTT	CASSHTGTGELFF
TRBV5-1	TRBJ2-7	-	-	TGCGCCAGCAGCTTGTGGGGGACGGCCTACGAGCAGTACTTC	CASSLWGTAYEQYF
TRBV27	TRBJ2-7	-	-	TGTGCCAGCAGTTATACCGGACCGGGTCACTACGAGCAGTACTTC	CASSYTGPGHYEQYF
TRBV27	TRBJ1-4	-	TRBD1	TGTGCCAGCAGTCAACTACGCGCGACAGGGCTGCGGGGTGAAAAACTGTTTTTT	CASSQLRATGLRGEKLFF
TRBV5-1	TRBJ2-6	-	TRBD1	TGCGCCAGCAGAGGTTATCAGGGGGCGCGTGGGGCCAACGTCCTGACTTTC	CASRGYQGARGANVLTF
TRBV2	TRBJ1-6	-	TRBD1	TGTGCCAGCACAGGGGGCTTCTCACCCCTCCACTTT	CASTGGFSPLHF
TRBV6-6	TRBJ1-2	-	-	TGTGCCAGCAGCCCGAGGGAAGGCTACACCTTC	CASSPREGYTF
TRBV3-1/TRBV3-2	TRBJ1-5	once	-	TGTGCCAGCAGCCAAGGAGGAGGGTACCAGCCCCAGCATTTT	CASSQGGGYQPQHF
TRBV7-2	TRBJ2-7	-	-	TGTGCCAGCAGCTCACGACACCTCTACGAGCAGTACTTC	CASSSRHLYEQYF
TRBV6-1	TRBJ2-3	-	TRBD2	TGTGCCAGCAGTGAAGTTCTACTAGCGGGGCCAAGCACAGATACGCAGTATTTT	CASSEVLLAGPSTDTQYF
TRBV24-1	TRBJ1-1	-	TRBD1	TGTGCCACCATGGGGACAGACCGAAATGAAGCTTTCTTT	CATMGTDRNEAFF
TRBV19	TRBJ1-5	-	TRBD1	TGTGCCAGTATCCCGGACAGGGGGAATCAGCCCCAGCATTTT	CASIPDRGNQPQHF
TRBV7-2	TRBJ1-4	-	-	TGTGCCAGCAGCGAAAAGTGGGCCCAAGGGGAAAAACTGTTTTTT	CASSEKWAQGEKLFF
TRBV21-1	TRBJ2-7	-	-	TGTGCCAGCAGAAGAGTGACAGTACCCCCCTACGAGCAGTACTTC	CASRRVTVPPYEQYF
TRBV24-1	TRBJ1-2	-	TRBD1	TGTGCCACCAGTGGACAGGGCTTTTATGGCTACACCTTC	CATSGQGFYGYTF
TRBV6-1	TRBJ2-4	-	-	TGTGCCAGCAGTGACGGGACGAACGGTGCCCTAGCCAAAAACATTCAGTACTTC	CASSDGTNGALAKNIQYF